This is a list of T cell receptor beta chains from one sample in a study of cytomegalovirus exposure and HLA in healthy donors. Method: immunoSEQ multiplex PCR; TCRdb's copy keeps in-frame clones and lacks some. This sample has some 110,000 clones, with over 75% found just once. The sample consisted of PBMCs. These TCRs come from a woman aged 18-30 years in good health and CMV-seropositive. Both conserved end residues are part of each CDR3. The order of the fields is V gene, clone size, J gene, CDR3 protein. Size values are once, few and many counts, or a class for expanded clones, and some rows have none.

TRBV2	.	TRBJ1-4	CATAQETRGLYEKLFF
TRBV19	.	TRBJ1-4	CASSPTDRGSEKLFF
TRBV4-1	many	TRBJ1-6	CASSQRTLTGSYNSPLHF
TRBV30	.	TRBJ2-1	CAWKGGGHEQFF
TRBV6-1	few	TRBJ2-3	CATLGPADTQYF
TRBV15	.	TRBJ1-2	CATSNTLEAGGSQDYGYTF
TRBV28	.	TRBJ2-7	CASRLLAGSYEQYF
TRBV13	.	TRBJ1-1	CASSLQTGRNTEAFF
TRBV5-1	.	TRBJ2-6	CASSPVLVSGANVLTF
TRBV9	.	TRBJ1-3	CASSVAGGDSGNTIYF
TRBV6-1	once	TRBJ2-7	CASSEWEASYEQYF
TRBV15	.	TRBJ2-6	CATSRAGVLGANVLTF
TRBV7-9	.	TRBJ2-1	CASSSISGNTYNEQFF
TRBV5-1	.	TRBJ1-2	CASSLSGGDYGYTF
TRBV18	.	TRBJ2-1	CASSGTGLLDNEQFF
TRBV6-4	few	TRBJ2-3	CASSDSGKRDTDTQYF
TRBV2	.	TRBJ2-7	CASSESGWRNF
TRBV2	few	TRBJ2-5	CASRKDRVHQETQYF
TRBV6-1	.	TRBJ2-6	CASSEWQGPGANVLTF
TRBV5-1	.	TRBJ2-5	CASSRQETQYF
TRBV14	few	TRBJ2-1	CASSQELAGADEQFF
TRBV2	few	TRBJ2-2	CASRGTGLNTGELFF
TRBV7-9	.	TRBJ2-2	CASSLPDTTGELFF
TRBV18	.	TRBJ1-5	CASSPQGDQPQHF
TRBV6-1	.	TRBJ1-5	CASSEAGTGSNQPQHF
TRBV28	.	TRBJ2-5	CASSLEGSEETQYF
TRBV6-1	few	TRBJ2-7	CASSGRTGQTYEQYF
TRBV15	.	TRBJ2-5	CATQISGSQETQYF
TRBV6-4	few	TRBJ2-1	CASSDKGTSEQFF
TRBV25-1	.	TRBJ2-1	CASSESRVSSYNEQFF